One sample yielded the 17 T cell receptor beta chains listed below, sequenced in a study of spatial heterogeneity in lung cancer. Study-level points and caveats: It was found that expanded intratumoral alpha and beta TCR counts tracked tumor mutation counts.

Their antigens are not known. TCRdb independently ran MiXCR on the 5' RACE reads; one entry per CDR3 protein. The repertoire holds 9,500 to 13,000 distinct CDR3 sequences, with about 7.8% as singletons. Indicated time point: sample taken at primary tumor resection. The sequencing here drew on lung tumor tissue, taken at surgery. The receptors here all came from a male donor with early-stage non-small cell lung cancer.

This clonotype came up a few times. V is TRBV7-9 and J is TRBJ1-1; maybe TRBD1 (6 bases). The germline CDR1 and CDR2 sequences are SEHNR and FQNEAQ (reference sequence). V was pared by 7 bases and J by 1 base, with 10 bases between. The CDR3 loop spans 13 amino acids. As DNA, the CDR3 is TGTGCCAGCATCGCACAGGGGAACACTGAAGCTTTCTTT. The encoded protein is CASIAQGNTEAFF.

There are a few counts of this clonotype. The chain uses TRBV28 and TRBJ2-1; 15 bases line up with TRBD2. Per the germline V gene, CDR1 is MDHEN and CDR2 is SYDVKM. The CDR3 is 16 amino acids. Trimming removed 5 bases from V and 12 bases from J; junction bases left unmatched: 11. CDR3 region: CASSIVRGLAGGGQFF. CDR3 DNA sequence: TGTGCCAGCAGTATCGTACGGGGACTAGCGGGAGGTGGGCAGTTCTTC.

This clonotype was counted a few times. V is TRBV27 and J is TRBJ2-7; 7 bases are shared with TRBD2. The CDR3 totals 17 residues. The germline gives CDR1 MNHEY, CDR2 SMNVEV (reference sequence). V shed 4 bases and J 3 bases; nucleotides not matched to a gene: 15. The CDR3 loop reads CASSSPPGAGVVYEQYF. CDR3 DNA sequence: TGTGCCAGCAGTTCTCCGCCCGGTGCGGGGGTTGTCTACGAGCAGTACTTC.

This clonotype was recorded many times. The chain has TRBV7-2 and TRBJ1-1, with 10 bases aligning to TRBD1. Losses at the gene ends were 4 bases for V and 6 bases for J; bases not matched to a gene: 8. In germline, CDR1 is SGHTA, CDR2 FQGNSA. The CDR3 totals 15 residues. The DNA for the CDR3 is TGTGCCAGCAGCTCTTGGGACAGGGGAGGTCCTGAAGCTTTCTTT. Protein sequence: CASSSWDRGGPEAFF.

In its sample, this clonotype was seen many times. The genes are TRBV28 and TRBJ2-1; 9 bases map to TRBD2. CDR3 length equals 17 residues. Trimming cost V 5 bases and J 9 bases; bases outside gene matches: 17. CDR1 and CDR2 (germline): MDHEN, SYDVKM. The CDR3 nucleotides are TGTGCCAGCAGTGCCCCGGAGGGCCTAGCGGGACGGGTTGAGCAGTTCTTC. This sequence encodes CASSAPEGLAGRVEQFF.

CDR3 amino acids: CASSSDLRSGANVLTF. CDR3 DNA sequence: TGTGCCAGCAGTTCGGACCTCCGCTCTGGGGCCAACGTCCTGACTTTC. This rearrangement joins TRBV6-5 to TRBJ2-6; D unresolved. The V end was cut by 4 bases, the J end by 0 bases, with 10 bases between. Germline CDR1 and CDR2: MNHEY and SVGAGI. CDR3 length equals 16 residues.

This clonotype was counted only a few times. The CDR3 nucleotides are TGCGCCAGCAGCCAAGATCATGGGGAAAAACTGTTTTTT. Its protein product is CASSQDHGEKLFF. The J gene is TRBJ1-4, the V gene TRBV4-3; D remains unclear. The CDR3 runs to 13 residues. With 0 bases removed from V and 8 bases from J, the gap between germline ends came to 7 bases. CDR1 is LGHNA and CDR2 is YSLEER in the germline V gene.

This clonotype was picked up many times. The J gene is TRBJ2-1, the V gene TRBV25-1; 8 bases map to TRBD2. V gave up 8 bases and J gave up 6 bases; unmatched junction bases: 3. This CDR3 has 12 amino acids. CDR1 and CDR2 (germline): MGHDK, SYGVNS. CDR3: CASRGGTNEQFF. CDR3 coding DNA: TGTGCCAGCCGGGGGGGGACCAATGAGCAGTTCTTC.

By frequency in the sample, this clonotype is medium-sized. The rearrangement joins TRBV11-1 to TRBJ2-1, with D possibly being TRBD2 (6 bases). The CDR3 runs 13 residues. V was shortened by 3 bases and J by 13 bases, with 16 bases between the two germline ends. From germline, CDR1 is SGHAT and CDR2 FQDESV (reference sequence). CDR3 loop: CASSLGRGYEQFF. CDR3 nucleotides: TGTGCCAGCAGCTTGGGTCGGGGGTACGAACAGTTCTTC.

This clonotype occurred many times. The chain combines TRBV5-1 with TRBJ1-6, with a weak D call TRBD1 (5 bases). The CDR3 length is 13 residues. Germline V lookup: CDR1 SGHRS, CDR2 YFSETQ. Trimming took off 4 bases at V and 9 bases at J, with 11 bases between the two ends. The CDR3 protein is CASSREGFSPLHF. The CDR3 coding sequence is TGCGCCAGCAGCCGGGAGGGGTTTTCACCCCTCCACTTT.

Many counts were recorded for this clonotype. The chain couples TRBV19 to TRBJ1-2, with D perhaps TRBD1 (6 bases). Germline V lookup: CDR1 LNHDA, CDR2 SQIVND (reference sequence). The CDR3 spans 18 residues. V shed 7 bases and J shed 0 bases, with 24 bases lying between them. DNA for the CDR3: TGTGCCAGTACCCGACTTGGGCGACAGGTGGGAACTAACTATGGCTACACCTTC. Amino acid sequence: CASTRLGRQVGTNYGYTF.

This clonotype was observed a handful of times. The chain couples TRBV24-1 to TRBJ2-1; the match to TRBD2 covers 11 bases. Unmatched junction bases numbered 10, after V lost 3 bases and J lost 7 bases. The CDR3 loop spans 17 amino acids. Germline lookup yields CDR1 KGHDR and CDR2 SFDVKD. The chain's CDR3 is CATSDPGTSGVHNEQFF. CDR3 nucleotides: TGTGCCACCAGTGATCCCGGGACTAGCGGTGTTCATAATGAGCAGTTCTTC.

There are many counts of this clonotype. The CDR3 nucleotides read TGCAGTGCTTACGCGGAGAAAGATACGCAGTATTTT. Translation: CSAYAEKDTQYF. The chain employs TRBV20-1 and TRBJ2-3; D unclear. Between the trimmed V and J ends, which lost 5 bases and 5 bases, there was a span of 11 bases. Germline V lookup: CDR1 DFQATT, CDR2 SNEGSKA (reference sequence). The CDR3 is 12 residues long.

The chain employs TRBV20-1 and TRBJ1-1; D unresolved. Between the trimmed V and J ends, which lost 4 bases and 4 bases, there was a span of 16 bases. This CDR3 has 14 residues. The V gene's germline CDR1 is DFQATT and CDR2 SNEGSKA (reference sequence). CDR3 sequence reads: CSATSGSILTEAFF. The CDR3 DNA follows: TGCAGTGCTACATCCGGGTCCATCCTCACTGAAGCTTTCTTT.

In DNA, the CDR3 is TGTGCCAGCAGCTTAGGATTGGGAGTGGGCTACGAGCAGTACTTC. Translating it yields CASSLGLGVGYEQYF. The chain couples TRBV7-6 to TRBJ2-7; weak D call: TRBD2 (5 bases). This CDR3 comprises 15 residues. The germline gives CDR1 SGHVS, CDR2 FNYEAQ. V was clipped by 1 base and J by 3 bases, with 13 bases between them.

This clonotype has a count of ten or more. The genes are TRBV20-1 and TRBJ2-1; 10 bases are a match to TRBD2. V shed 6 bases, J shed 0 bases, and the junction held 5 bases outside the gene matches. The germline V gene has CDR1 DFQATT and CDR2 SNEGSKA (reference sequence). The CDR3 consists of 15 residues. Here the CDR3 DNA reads TGCAGTGCCATTATAGCGGGAGGCTCCTACAATGAGCAGTTCTTC. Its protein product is CSAIIAGGSYNEQFF.

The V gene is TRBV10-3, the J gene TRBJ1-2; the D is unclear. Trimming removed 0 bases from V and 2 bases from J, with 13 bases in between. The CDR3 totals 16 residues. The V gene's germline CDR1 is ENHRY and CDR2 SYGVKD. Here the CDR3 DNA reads TGTGCCATCAGTGAGTCTTGGGGTTTAGTCAACTATGGCTACACCTTC. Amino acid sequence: CAISESWGLVNYGYTF.